This TCR beta chain was observed in a study of cytomegalovirus exposure and HLA in healthy donors (dated by TCRdb to between 2016 and 2019). Broadly, across the study: An earlier analysis of roughly 500 of the donors reported approximately 290 Gb of sequence data and approximately 110 million unique TCR beta sequences from 190 million or so T cells. About 300 gigabases of sequencing data and tens of millions of unique TCR sequences were included in an early release covering about 600 HLA-typed donors. The genetic ancestry cluster associated with self-reported Caucasian donors included roughly four fifths of the roughly 400 genotyped donors. The aim of the study was to test whether cataloging public T cell receptors could identify signatures of past pathogen exposure. The T cell repertoires of 700 or so subjects were profiled by immunosequencing and related to cytomegalovirus serostatus. A separate validation cohort of about 110 different subjects was used in addition to the approximately 610-subject first cohort. To predict cytomegalovirus infection status, the study combined high-throughput TCR immunosequencing, statistical association of individual TCRs with disease status, and machine learning. A later analysis re-examined previously published TCR beta repertoires from roughly 720 donors and added high-resolution HLA genotyping to investigate patterns of TCR occurrence. Rather than using new phenotypic data, the later analysis identified candidate immune exposures from TCR beta sequences and from how often those sequences occurred across donors. In an earlier analysis of a few hundred of the donors, high-throughput TCR beta sequencing was used to judge whether each TCR beta V gene segment behaved as functional or pseudogenic. Donor age, sex, ethnicity and CMV serostatus were compiled together with the repertoire data. A later genetic analysis took genome-wide SNP genotypes for 398 of the 666 donors and used that subset as a discovery cohort. Every discovery cohort repertoire had been produced on one sequencing platform. HLA typing covered class I and class II loci at four-digit resolution. Typing coverage differed by locus: A, B, C, DRB1 and DQB1 were typed in about 620-630 donors, DQA1 in 522, DPA1 in some 570, and DPB1 in just under 480. Roughly five DR-DQ haplotypes were handled as single units for association and clustering because linkage in the cohort was strong. On average, roughly 250,000 unique TCR beta nucleotide sequences were sequenced per donor among 300 to 500 genotyped donors of the cohort, with around 19% of those sequences being non-productive.

The full study reports these points: The presence/absence analyses assumed that sequencing depth was roughly uniform across donors, and that assumption may not be true. In an earlier analysis of fewer than 750 of the donors, most TCR beta V segments were observed in productive rearrangements about 90% or about 30% of the time, broadly matching IMGT annotations. A further reported finding was that TCR beta sequences accurately predicted the HLA-A and HLA-B alleles for most subjects in the first cohort. In a later analysis, the rate of TCR association differed among HLA loci, with DRB1 alleles having the most associated TCRs and HLA-C alleles having the fewest. Three of the identified cytomegalovirus-associated TCR beta chains were confirmed in vitro to be specific for cytomegalovirus antigens. Most TCR sequences were observed very rarely across donors, whereas some public TCRs were present in many individuals. The cohort was sequenced for TCR beta chains only, and without alpha or paired-chain data the features that could be detected were limited. Compared with the roughly 670-donor mean, donors in an Asian-associated ancestry cluster had fewer N-insertions in productive TCRs, according to a later genetic analysis. The study listed 164 TCR beta chains as associated with cytomegalovirus. Because some donors lacked HLA typing at each locus, the association tests relied only on the typed subset. Because counts were too low, fewer than 20 rarely observed V segments, including chromosome 9 orphons, were excluded from the earlier analysis of 587 of the donors. An association between a missense DCLRE1C variant and V-gene and J-gene trimming of TCR beta chains was found in a later genetic analysis and replicated in an independent cohort. Compared with equally common non-associated chains, HLA-associated TCR beta chains in a later analysis were more clonally expanded and had lower generation probabilities. A later analysis associated 15,000 or so TCR beta sequences with specific HLA alleles at a false discovery rate of 0.05. The only immune exposure information available for the cohort was CMV serostatus. Strong co-occurrence of HLA alleles, especially DR and DQ, made assigning TCR associations to individual alleles difficult. In both the original and validation cohorts, the classifier was reported to diagnose cytomegalovirus status with high specificity and sensitivity. According to a later analysis, parvovirus B19, influenza, CMV and Epstein-Barr virus appeared linked to several top co-occurrence clusters. The authors suggested that the approach could potentially be generalized to other disease states and immunological phenotypes. A group of highly shared sequence variants was considered likely to be a technical artifact of the sequencing pipeline. A later analysis found that most CMV-associated TCR beta chains appeared HLA-restricted, with HLA associations seemingly driven largely by CMV exposure. Correlated functional status among segregating V segments might be attributable to linkage disequilibrium, but an unknown experimental factor could not be ruled out.

On this clone itself: It has no known antigen specificity. No much larger clonotype is one base removed from it; base qualities were not supplied.

The cohort was made up of about 610 healthy bone marrow donors. All cohort members were sampled while nominally healthy, although unrecorded immune exposures were likely present. The donor was CMV seronegative and was included in the group of hundreds of seronegative cohort members. Every donor gave a peripheral blood sample, and the peripheral blood mononuclear cells from that sample were used for TCR beta sequencing. Genomic DNA was extracted from the blood cell samples with the Qiagen DNeasy Blood Extraction Kit. The library was prepared using the immunoSEQ multiplex PCR assay. A mixture of 60 forward primers for TCR Vbeta segments and 13 reverse primers for TCR Jbeta segments was used in the multiplex PCR. Amplification of the CDR3 region of rearranged TCR beta genes was performed with a multiplex PCR assay on genomic DNA. On the Illumina HiSeq System, the amplified TCR beta libraries were sequenced as 87-base-pair reads. From the authors' description of their analysis: Across the 600 to 700 repertoires, a later analysis counted approximately 83 million unique TCR beta chains, 9 million to 14 million of which were shared by at least two donors. To remove PCR and sequencing errors, raw reads were error-corrected and collapsed into unique sequences using a nearest-neighbor algorithm that merged closely related sequences. Alignment of CDR3 sequences to IMGT reference sequences was used to assign V, D and J gene segments. Each retained sequence needed at least a six-nucleotide match to both a V gene segment and a J gene segment. A rearrangement counted as productive if the CDR3 had no stop codons and remained in frame with V and J, and every other rearrangement counted as non-productive. CDR3 was defined according to IMGT convention as the region running from the second conserved V-encoded cysteine to the conserved J-encoded phenylalanine. In an earlier analysis of 587 of the donors, sequences lacking an unambiguous match to a single V gene segment were excluded. In an earlier analysis of around 590 of the donors, a V segment was called functional when productive rearrangements were above 56.7%, and segregating when the standard deviation between donors exceeded 5%. To diagnose cytomegalovirus status from the catalog of TCR beta chain sequences, a statistical classification framework was built. V and J gene assignment, in a later analysis, came from comparing TCR nucleotide sequences with IMGT/GENE-DB human TR gene sequences. A later analysis assigned CDR3 sequences and most-parsimonious VDJ recombination scenarios with the TCRdist pipeline. A later analysis defined each TCR beta chain by its CDR3 amino acid sequence plus V-gene family, and excluded reads lacking a unique V-gene family. A later analysis removed 550 to 650 highly shared, low-generation-probability nucleotide sequences to deal with suspected cross-contamination and a sequencing artifact. For each public chain, a later analysis derived a clonal expansion index from normalized ranks of inferred template counts within each repertoire. In a later analysis, generation probabilities were computed with a VDJ recombination model fitted to out-of-frame rearrangements, and the resulting probabilities were checked against IGoR. In a later analysis, TCR-TCR, TCR-HLA and TCR-CMV co-occurrence was scored with hypergeometric tests, and a repertoire-size bias correction was applied to TCR pairs. To estimate false discovery rates, a later analysis permuted the HLA or CMV assignments 20 times. In a later analysis, co-occurring TCRs were grouped using DBSCAN, with TCRdist sequence similarity added in when clustering inside HLA-allele-positive subsets. For co-occurrence clustering, repertoires with fewer than 30,000 or more than 120,000 public chains were excluded, along with 5 or 6 repertoires with anomalous nucleotide sharing. In its TCRdb copy, this immuneACCESS table keeps in-frame sequences only and misses some clones. Where compared with another copy, unresolved V genes explain less than half of these, and the others have no known cause. That table supplies the V and J calls and clone size; D and trimming were determined from the DNA. This sample is represented by 87,000 or so clones; 55% to 75% of them were singletons. Around 3.5% of the sample comes from the top ten.

This TCR was recovered from a man aged 60 to 69 in good health and CMV-seronegative. The sequenced sample was PBMCs.

In nucleotides, the sequence is TGTGCCAGCAGCGTAGGTCCCAGCGCGTTAACCTACGAGCAGTACTTC. This encodes CASSVGPSALTYEQYF. Here the chain combines TRBV9 and TRBJ2-7, with no confident D gene call. There are 16 amino acids in the CDR3, from cysteine to phenylalanine inclusive. The retained sequence is limited to the CDR3, 48 bases, with the frame set at the first base. The germline V gene encodes CDR1 SGDLS and CDR2 YYNGEE. The V end loses 0 bases and the J end loses 2 bases, and a stretch of 15 bases separates them.